These 19 T cell receptor beta chains share one sample of origin, sequenced in a study of cytomegalovirus exposure and HLA in healthy donors. In the PCR, 60 Vbeta and 13 Jbeta primers were used. Libraries were prepared by immunoSEQ multiplex PCR; TCRdb keeps only in-frame clonotypes and omits some of them. The sample has approximately 110,000 clones; around 80% are singletons. The source material was PBMCs. The receptors were sampled from a middle-aged man in good health and CMV-seronegative.

The chain is built from TRBV9 and TRBJ2-2; maybe TRBD1 (7 bases). Per germline, CDR1 SGDLS and CDR2 YYNGEE. V lost 0 bases and J lost 2, with 17 bases in between. The CDR3 runs to 18 residues. The CDR3 here is CASSVARGGGLNTGELFF. For the CDR3, the DNA is TGTGCCAGCAGCGTAGCTCGAGGAGGGGGCCTCAACACCGGGGAGCTGTTTTTT.

This clone was counted only a few times. The rearrangement uses TRBV5-1 and TRBJ2-3, with D tentatively TRBD2 (5 bases). This CDR3 has 14 residues. Trimming removed 3 bases from V and 2 bases from J, with 10 bases in between. Germline CDR1 and CDR2: SGHRS and YFSETQ. CDR3 region: CASSYSGDTDTQYF. The CDR3 DNA follows: TGCGCCAGCAGCTACAGCGGCGACACAGATACGCAGTATTTT.

The rearrangement joins TRBV11-1 to TRBJ1-2; D gene uncertain. V was cut by 1 base and J by 0 bases, with 6 bases left in between. Germline-derived CDR1 and CDR2 are SGHAT and FQDESV (reference sequence). The CDR3 is 14 amino acids. CDR3 coding DNA: TGTGCCAGCAGCTTAGTACCAGCTAACTATGGCTACACCTTC. Amino acids: CASSLVPANYGYTF. Combining the CDR3 with reference TRBV11-1 and TRBJ1-2 gives the whole variable domain EAEVAQSPRYKITEKSQAVAFWCDPISGHATLYWYRQILGQGPELLVQFQDESVVDDSQLPKDRFSAERLKGVDSTLKIQPAELGDSAMYLCASSLVPANYGYTFGSGTRLTVV.

The J gene is TRBJ1-1, the V gene TRBV28, with D unresolved. Germline CDR1 MDHEN, CDR2 SYDVKM. The CDR3 runs 14 residues. Trimming took off 7 bases at V and 6 bases at J, with 18 bases between the two ends. The CDR3 loop reads CASIAGLPGPEAFF. The CDR3 DNA is TGTGCCAGCATCGCCGGACTCCCGGGCCCTGAAGCTTTCTTT.

The rearrangement links TRBV5-4 to TRBJ2-3; a possible D gene is TRBD2 (6 bases). The CDR3 is made up of 16 amino acids. In germline, CDR1 is SGHNT, CDR2 YYREEE (reference sequence). V shed 4 bases and J shed 1 base, with 16 bases lying between them. The CDR3 sequence: CASSSFVTGGTDTQYF. In DNA, the CDR3 is TGTGCCAGCAGCAGCTTTGTAACGGGAGGCACAGATACGCAGTATTTT.

The V gene is TRBV4-3, the J gene TRBJ1-5; D call uncertain. CDR1 and CDR2 from the germline V gene are LGHNA and YSLEER. The V gene lost 4 bases and the J gene lost 5 bases, with 12 bases spanning the gap. The length of the CDR3 is 14 residues. The CDR3 reads CASSRRAYDQPQHF. CDR3 DNA: TGCGCCAGCAGCCGTCGAGCTTATGATCAGCCCCAGCATTTT.

This rearrangement joins TRBV18 to TRBJ1-5; D not resolved. This CDR3 is built from 14 residues. With 2 bases removed from V and 3 bases from J, the gap between germline ends came to 8 bases. Germline lookup yields CDR1 KGHSH and CDR2 LQKENI. In nucleotides, the CDR3 is TGTGCCAGCTCACCAGGGCAGGCCAATCAGCCCCAGCATTTT. This gives the protein CASSPGQANQPQHF.

The V and J genes are TRBV9 and TRBJ2-1; 9 bases align to TRBD2. Germline V lookup: CDR1 SGDLS, CDR2 YYNGEE. The CDR3 is made up of 15 amino acids. V trimming: 4 bases; J trimming: 14 bases; junction bases outside the gene matches: 16. DNA for the CDR3: TGTGCCAGCAGCCCCTCGGGAGTGATAGCGGGGGATAAGTTCTTC. This sequence encodes CASSPSGVIAGDKFF.

This clone has only one observation. The chain couples TRBV29-1 to TRBJ2-5; 7 nucleotides line up with TRBD1. Per germline, CDR1 SQVTM and CDR2 ANQGSEA. The CDR3 runs 17 residues. Losses at the gene ends were 1 base for V and 2 bases for J; bases not matched to a gene: 13. CDR3 amino acids: CSVEVWDSQRGQETQYF. In DNA, the CDR3 is TGCAGCGTTGAAGTATGGGACAGCCAAAGGGGGCAAGAGACCCAGTACTTC.

This chain links TRBV6-1 with TRBJ1-2; 9 nucleotides agree with TRBD1. The CDR3 loop spans 14 amino acids. V gave up 5 bases and J gave up 0 bases; unmatched junction bases: 1. CDR1 and CDR2 (germline): MNHNS, SASEGT. The CDR3 reads CASSRDRANYGYTF. CDR3 sequence (DNA): TGTGCCAGCAGTCGGGACAGGGCTAACTATGGCTACACCTTC.

This clone appeared a few times. The chain joins TRBV10-3 to TRBJ2-7, with 8 bases lining up with TRBD1. Germline-derived CDR1 and CDR2 are ENHRY and SYGVKD. CDR3 length: 14 residues. Trimming took 6 bases from V and 5 from J; bases not matched to a gene: 9. This CDR3 reads CAIRAGQGRDEQYF. As DNA, the CDR3 is TGTGCCATCAGGGCTGGACAGGGTAGGGACGAGCAGTACTTC.

V and J are TRBV29-1 and TRBJ1-1; 9 positions agree with TRBD1. Germline assignment: CDR1 SQVTM and CDR2 ANQGSEA. J was trimmed by 7 bases and V by 7 bases; bases with no gene match: 7. The CDR3 length is 12 residues. CDR3 coding DNA: TGCAGCGGGGGGACAGGGTCTAATGAAGCTTTCTTT. The encoded protein is CSGGTGSNEAFF.

J is TRBJ2-7 and V is TRBV29-1; TRBD2 aligns across 7 bases. Germline V lookup: CDR1 SQVTM, CDR2 ANQGSEA. V gave up 7 bases and J gave up 6 bases; unmatched junction bases: 3. The CDR3 totals 10 residues. The CDR3 loop is CSAGGSEQYF. The CDR3 nucleotides read TGCAGCGCGGGGGGAAGCGAGCAGTACTTC.

The CDR3 reads CASSPRGAGGPLQETQYF. The CDR3 region has the DNA TGTGCCAGCAGTCCCCGAGGGGCGGGGGGGCCCCTTCAAGAGACCCAGTACTTC. This chain connects TRBV9 to TRBJ2-5; 9 bases line up with TRBD2. CDR3 size: 18 residues. CDR1 is SGDLS, CDR2 YYNGEE, per germline. Losses at the gene ends were 5 bases for V and 2 bases for J; bases not matched to a gene: 16.

The J gene is TRBJ1-2, the V gene TRBV4-1; TRBD1 matches 9 bases. Germline CDR1 is MGHRA and CDR2 is YSYEKL. The CDR3 has 15 amino acids. The V gene end was trimmed by 1 base and the J gene end by 2 bases; junction bases not matched to a gene: 2. The CDR3 DNA sequence: TGCGCCAGCAGCCAAGTCACAGGGGGCAACTATGGCTACACCTTC. Translated: CASSQVTGGNYGYTF.

The CDR3 region has the DNA TGTGCCAGCGGCCGGGAGAGGACCTCCAACGTCCTGACTTTC. Amino acid sequence: CASGRERTSNVLTF. The genes are TRBV6-5 and TRBJ2-6, with D maybe TRBD2 (6 bases). The germline CDR1 and CDR2 sequences are MNHEY and SVGAGI. Trimming took off 8 bases at V and 8 bases at J, with 16 bases between the two ends. This CDR3 is 14 amino acids long.

This clone was seen once. This sequence joins TRBV9 and TRBJ2-3, with D unclear. V was cut by 0 bases and J by 4 bases, with 9 bases left in between. The CDR3 is made up of 14 amino acids. Germline V gene lookup returns CDR1 SGDLS and CDR2 YYNGEE. The CDR3 loop reads CASSVAAESDTQYF. The CDR3 DNA follows: TGTGCCAGCAGCGTAGCGGCGGAGTCAGATACGCAGTATTTT.

V is TRBV5-1 and J is TRBJ1-3; tentative D call: TRBD1 (5 bases). CDR3 length: 19 residues. V lost 3 bases and J 2 bases, leaving 24 bases between the germline ends. The germline CDR1 and CDR2 sequences are SGHRS and YFSETQ. CDR3 bases: TGCGCCAGCAGCTCGAGGGGAAGGCGGGGAGAGCCCACTGGAAACACCATATATTTT. This gives the protein CASSSRGRRGEPTGNTIYF.

The V gene is TRBV5-4, the J gene TRBJ1-1; D gene unclear. Germline V gene sequence: CDR1 SGHNT, CDR2 YYREEE (reference sequence). The CDR3 spans 13 residues. Trimming took 0 bases from V and 4 from J, leaving 7 bases between them. The CDR3 DNA sequence: TGTGCCAGCAGCTTGGCCTGGGCCACTGAAGCTTTCTTT. The encoded protein is CASSLAWATEAFF.